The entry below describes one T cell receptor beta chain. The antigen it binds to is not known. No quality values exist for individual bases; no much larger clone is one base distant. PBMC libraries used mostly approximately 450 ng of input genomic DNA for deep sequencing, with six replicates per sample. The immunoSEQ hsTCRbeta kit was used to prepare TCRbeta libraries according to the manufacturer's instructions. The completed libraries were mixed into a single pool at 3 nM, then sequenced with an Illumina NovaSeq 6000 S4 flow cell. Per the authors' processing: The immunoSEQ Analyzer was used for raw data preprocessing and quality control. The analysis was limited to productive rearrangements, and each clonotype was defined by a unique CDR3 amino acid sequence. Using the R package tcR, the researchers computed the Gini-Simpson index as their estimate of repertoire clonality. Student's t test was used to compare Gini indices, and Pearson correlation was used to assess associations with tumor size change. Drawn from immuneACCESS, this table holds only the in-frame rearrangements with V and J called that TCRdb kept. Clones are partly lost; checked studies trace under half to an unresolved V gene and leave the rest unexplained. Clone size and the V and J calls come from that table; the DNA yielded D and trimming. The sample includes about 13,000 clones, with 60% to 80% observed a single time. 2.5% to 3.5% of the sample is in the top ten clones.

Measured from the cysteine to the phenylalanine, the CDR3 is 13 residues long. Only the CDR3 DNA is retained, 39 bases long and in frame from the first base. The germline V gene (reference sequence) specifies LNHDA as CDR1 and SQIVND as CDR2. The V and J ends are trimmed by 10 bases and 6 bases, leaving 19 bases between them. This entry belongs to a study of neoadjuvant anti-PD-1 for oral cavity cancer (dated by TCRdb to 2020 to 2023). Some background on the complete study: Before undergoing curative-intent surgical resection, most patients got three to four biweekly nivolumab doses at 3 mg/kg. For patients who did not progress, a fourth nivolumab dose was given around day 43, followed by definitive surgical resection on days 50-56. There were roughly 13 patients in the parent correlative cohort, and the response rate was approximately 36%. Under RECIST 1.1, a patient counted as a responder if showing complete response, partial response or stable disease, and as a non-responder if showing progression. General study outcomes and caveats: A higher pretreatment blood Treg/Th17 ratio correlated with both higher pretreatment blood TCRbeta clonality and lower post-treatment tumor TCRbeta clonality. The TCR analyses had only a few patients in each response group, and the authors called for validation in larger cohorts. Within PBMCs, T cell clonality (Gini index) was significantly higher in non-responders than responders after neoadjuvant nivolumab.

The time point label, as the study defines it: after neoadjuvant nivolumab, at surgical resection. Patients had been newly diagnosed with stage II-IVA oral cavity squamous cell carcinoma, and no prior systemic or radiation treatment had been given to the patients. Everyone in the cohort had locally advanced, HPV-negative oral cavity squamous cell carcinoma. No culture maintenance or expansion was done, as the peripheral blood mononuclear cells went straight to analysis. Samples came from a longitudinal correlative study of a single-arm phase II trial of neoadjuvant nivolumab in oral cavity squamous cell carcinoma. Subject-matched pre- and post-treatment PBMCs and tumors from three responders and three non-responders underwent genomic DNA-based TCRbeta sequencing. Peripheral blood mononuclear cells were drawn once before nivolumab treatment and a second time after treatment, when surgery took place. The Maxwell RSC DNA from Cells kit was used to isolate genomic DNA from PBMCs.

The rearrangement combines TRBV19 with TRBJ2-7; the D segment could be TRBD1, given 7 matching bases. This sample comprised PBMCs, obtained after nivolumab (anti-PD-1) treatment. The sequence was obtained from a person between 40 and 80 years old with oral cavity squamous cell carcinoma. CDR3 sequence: CATRLRQGLEQYF. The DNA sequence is TGTGCCACCAGGCTGCGACAGGGACTCGAGCAGTACTTC. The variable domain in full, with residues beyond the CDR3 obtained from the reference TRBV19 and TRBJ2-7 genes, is DGGITQSPKYLFRKEGQNVTLSCEQNLNHDAMYWYRQDPGQGLRLIYYSQIVNDFQKGDIAEGYSVSREKKESFPLTVTSAQKNPTAFYLCATRLRQGLEQYFGPGTRLTVT.